The 28 T cell receptor beta chains below all came from one sample that was sequenced in a study of blood T cells in healthy people across ages. The second PCR ran about 6 to 11 cycles with a sample-barcoded 5' primer and J-beta primers. TCRdb called the 5' RACE reads again in MiXCR, with one record for every CDR3 protein. The sample holds around 690,000 distinct CDR3 sequences; around three fifths are singletons and the top ten take more than 35%. Material for sequencing was blood. The receptors here all came from a man in his sixties in good health.

As for this clonotype: Mismatch with germline at one junction end may stem from a read error. The V gene is TRBV20-1, the J gene TRBJ2-7; perhaps TRBD2 as D (7 bases). This CDR3 has 14 amino acids. Per the germline V gene, CDR1 is DFQATT and CDR2 is SNEGSKA (reference sequence). CDR3 nucleotides: TGCAGTGCTAGAGATGAGGGGGGGGGGCCAGTAAAGTTCTTC. Translated: CSARDEGGGPVKFF.

The chain combines TRBV7-9 with TRBJ2-5; TRBD2 aligns across 15 bases. This CDR3 is built from 13 residues. V shed 5 bases, J shed 13 bases, and the junction held 5 bases outside the gene matches. Germline CDR1 is SEHNR and CDR2 is FQNEAQ (reference sequence). In DNA, the CDR3 is TGTGCCAGCAGCCTGGGACTAGCGGGGGGTCTGTACTTC. The encoded protein is CASSLGLAGGLYF.

The chain carries TRBV5-1 and TRBJ2-1; 9 nucleotides agree with TRBD1. Germline-derived CDR1 and CDR2 are SGHRS and YFSETQ. There are 14 residues in the CDR3. Trimming took 7 bases from V and 6 from J; bases not matched to a gene: 8. The CDR3 DNA is TGCGCCAGCGGGACAGGGAACTTGGGCAATGAGCAGTTCTTC. Protein: CASGTGNLGNEQFF. Using reference TRBV5-1 and TRBJ2-1 for the parts outside the CDR3, the full variable domain is KAGVTQTPRYLIKTRGQQVTLSCSPISGHRSVSWYQQTPGQGLQFLFEYFSETQRNKGNFPGRFSGRQFSNSRSEMNVSTLELGDSALYLCASGTGNLGNEQFFGPGTRLTVL.

This clonotype was counted a few times. The chain has TRBV28 and TRBJ1-2; no definite D call. The CDR3 is 14 residues long. V was shortened by 5 bases and J by 4 bases, with 14 bases between the two germline ends. Germline V gene data show CDR1 as MDHEN and CDR2 as SYDVKM. In DNA, the CDR3 is TGTGCCAGCAGTCCGGCGACGGGAGTCTATGGCTACACCTTC. Its protein is CASSPATGVYGYTF.

The chain is built from TRBV12-3 or TRBV12-4 and TRBJ1-1, with 10 positions matching TRBD1. Trimming at V came to 7 bases and at J to 1 base, leaving 9 bases not matched to a gene. The CDR3 sequence is 16 residues long. The DNA of the CDR3 is TGTGCCAGCACCGAATCCCGGGACAGGGGGAACACTGAAGCTTTCTTT. Protein sequence: CASTESRDRGNTEAFF.

This chain connects TRBV6-1 to TRBJ2-5; 7 bases are a match to TRBD2. V dropped 6 bases and J dropped 2; count of bases not matched to a gene: 9. The CDR3 is made up of 15 amino acids. Germline CDR1 reads MNHNS; CDR2 reads SASEGT. The CDR3 region has the DNA TGTGCCAGCAGATACGGGACTACCCCACAAGAGACCCAGTACTTC. Protein product: CASRYGTTPQETQYF.

In this sample, this clonotype turned up a few times. The genes are TRBV5-1 and TRBJ2-1, with TRBD2 matching over 7 bases. The germline V gene has CDR1 SGHRS and CDR2 YFSETQ. This CDR3 is 15 amino acids long. V was pared by 0 bases and J by 10 bases, with 10 bases of the junction left unmatched. CDR3 nucleotide sequence: TGCGCCAGCAGCTTGGGCCTAGCGGCCGAACACGAGCAGTTCTTC. Amino acids: CASSLGLAAEHEQFF. Full variable domain (missing parts from reference TRBV5-1 and TRBJ2-1): KAGVTQTPRYLIKTRGQQVTLSCSPISGHRSVSWYQQTPGQGLQFLFEYFSETQRNKGNFPGRFSGRQFSNSRSEMNVSTLELGDSALYLCASSLGLAAEHEQFFGPGTRLTVL.

This clonotype was counted only a few times. V gene TRBV12-3 or TRBV12-4 combines with J gene TRBJ2-2; D may be TRBD2 (6 bases). Trimming stripped 3 bases from V and 3 bases from J, with 11 bases between. The CDR3 has 15 amino acids. CDR3 sequence: CASSFQGGDTGELFF. CDR3 nucleotides: TGTGCCAGCAGTTTCCAGGGCGGGGACACCGGGGAGCTGTTTTTT.

This chain joins TRBV15 and TRBJ2-3, with 8 bases identical to TRBD2. Per the germline V gene, CDR1 is LNHNV and CDR2 is YYDKDF (reference sequence). V lost 0 bases and J lost 2; bases outside the gene matches: 10. The CDR3 runs 18 residues. The CDR3 region is CATSRDEIAGLFTDTQYF. The DNA for the CDR3 is TGTGCCACCAGCAGAGATGAGATAGCGGGGCTATTCACAGATACGCAGTATTTT.

The chain couples TRBV20-1 to TRBJ2-4; D may be TRBD1 or TRBD2 (5 bases each). CDR1 and CDR2 from the germline V gene are DFQATT and SNEGSKA (reference sequence). V was trimmed by 1 base and J by 8 bases, leaving 18 bases between them. The CDR3 totals 15 residues. CDR3 region: CSARGGAAWGYIQYF. The CDR3 nucleotides read TGCAGTGCTAGAGGAGGGGCAGCTTGGGGGTACATTCAGTACTTC.

The chain has TRBV10-2 and TRBJ2-4; TRBD1 is a possible D gene (7 bases). CDR3 length: 12 amino acids. Germline CDR1 reads WSHSY; CDR2 reads SAAADI. V lost 3 bases, J lost 8 bases, and 8 bases lay in between. CDR3 bases: TGCGCCAGCAGTGACAGGGGGGACATTCAGTACTTC. Its protein is CASSDRGDIQYF.

This clonotype was seen a few times. The rearrangement joins TRBV29-1 to TRBJ2-1, with TRBD1 as a possible D gene (6 bases). Germline values: CDR1 SQVTM, CDR2 ANQGSEA. Trimming took 5 bases from V and 2 from J, leaving 16 bases between them. This CDR3 spans 15 amino acids. The CDR3 here is CSVRLSTGTYNEQFF. Written as DNA, the CDR3 is TGCAGCGTTAGGCTTTCGACAGGAACCTACAATGAGCAGTTCTTC.

This rearrangement joins TRBV4-1 to TRBJ2-1; D perhaps matches TRBD2 (5 bases). The CDR3 is 15 residues long. Germline V gene data show CDR1 as MGHRA and CDR2 as YSYEKL. Trimming left V 2 bases short and J 6 bases short, with 14 bases between. The CDR3 DNA is TGCGCCAGCAGCCAATCCCGGGGTAATAGCAATGAGCAGTTCTTC. It yields the protein CASSQSRGNSNEQFF.

In this sample, this clonotype turned up a few times. This sequence joins TRBV5-1 and TRBJ1-6; D remains ambiguous. Germline CDR1 is SGHRS and CDR2 is YFSETQ. The ends were cut back, 4 bases at V and 8 bases at J, with 19 bases in the middle. This CDR3 is built from 16 residues. CDR3 DNA sequence: TGCGCCAGCAGCCCCACGGCGGCGGCGGTTGATTCACCCCTCCACTTT. Translating gives CASSPTAAAVDSPLHF.

The chain has TRBV12-3 or TRBV12-4 and TRBJ1-2, with TRBD1 matching 7 bases. V shed 4 bases and J 5 bases; nucleotides not matched to a gene: 4. CDR3 length equals 13 residues. The CDR3: CASSYDRAYGYTF. The DNA for the CDR3 is TGTGCCAGCAGTTACGACAGGGCTTATGGCTACACCTTC.

This chain uses TRBV6-6 with TRBJ1-6, with D unclear. Germline loops: CDR1 MNHNY, CDR2 SVGAGI (reference sequence). Trimming shortened V by 7 bases and J by 6 bases, and 16 bases separated the two germline ends. The CDR3 has 15 amino acids. CDR3 sequence reads: CASNPARGGNSPLHF. The DNA of the CDR3 is TGTGCCAGCAATCCCGCCCGGGGAGGTAATTCACCCCTCCACTTT.

This clonotype was found once. The chain is built from TRBV20-1 and TRBJ1-4; 11 positions agree with TRBD1. Germline V gene sequence: CDR1 DFQATT, CDR2 SNEGSKA (reference sequence). The junction had 4 bases not matched to a gene; V was cut back by 5 bases and J by 2 bases. The CDR3 sequence is 15 residues long. The CDR3 region is CSASDRGRTNEKLFF. Written as DNA, the CDR3 is TGCAGTGCTTCGGACAGGGGGCGGACTAATGAAAAACTGTTTTTT.

This chain uses TRBV9 with TRBJ2-5; D unresolved. This CDR3 region has 14 residues. Trimming took 2 bases from V and 2 from J, leaving 10 bases between them. Germline CDR1 reads SGDLS; CDR2 reads YYNGEE. CDR3 coding DNA: TGTGCCAGCAGCGTTGGGCCGGCACAAGAGACCCAGTACTTC. Its translation: CASSVGPAQETQYF.

The V and J genes are TRBV7-9 and TRBJ2-7; tentative D call: TRBD1 (6 bases). Trimming removed 7 bases from V and 0 bases from J, with 10 bases in between. CDR3 length: 13 residues. From germline, CDR1 is SEHNR and CDR2 FQNEAQ (reference sequence). CDR3 coding DNA: TGTGCCAGCAACAGGGTTGCCTCCTACGAGCAGTACTTC. Translated, it gives CASNRVASYEQYF. The full variable domain, its missing parts supplied by reference TRBV7-9 and TRBJ2-7, is DTGVSQNPRHKITKRGQNVTFRCDPISEHNRLYWYRQTLGQGPEFLTYFQNEAQLEKSRLLSDRFSAERPKGSFSTLEIQRTEQGDSAMYLCASNRVASYEQYFGPGTRLTVT.

The chain employs TRBV20-1 and TRBJ1-2, with D hard to call. The CDR3 length is 13 residues. The germline V and J ends were trimmed by 3 bases and 7 bases, with 15 bases remaining between them. CDR1 is DFQATT and CDR2 is SNEGSKA in the germline V gene (reference sequence). CDR3 sequence reads: CSASDGRRPGYTF. CDR3 DNA: TGCAGTGCTAGTGATGGGAGGCGACCTGGCTACACCTTC.

This clonotype was picked up a small number of times. The chain joins TRBV7-2 to TRBJ1-6, with D possibly being TRBD1 (6 bases). The CDR3 spans 15 residues. V shed 1 base and J shed 8 bases, with 12 bases lying between them. Germline CDR1 reads SGHTA; CDR2 reads FQGNSA. As DNA, the CDR3 is TGTGCCAGCAGCTTAGAGGACAGAGCCGATTCACCCCTCCACTTT. Protein product: CASSLEDRADSPLHF.

The V gene is TRBV7-8, the J gene TRBJ2-1, with D unclear. The ends were cut back, 3 bases at V and 1 base at J, with 7 bases in the middle. The CDR3 totals 14 residues. Germline V gives CDR1 SGHVS, CDR2 FQNEAQ. The CDR3 reads CASSFRVSYNEQFF. CDR3 nucleotide sequence: TGTGCCAGCAGCTTTAGGGTTTCCTACAATGAGCAGTTCTTC.

This chain uses TRBV20-1 with TRBJ2-1; 10 bases line up with TRBD2. J gave up 0 bases and V 3 bases, and 8 bases lay outside the gene matches. There are 17 residues in the CDR3. The V gene's germline CDR1 is DFQATT and CDR2 SNEGSKA (reference sequence). CDR3 DNA sequence: TGCAGTGCTAGGGGTACTAGCGGGGCGAGCTCCTACAATGAGCAGTTCTTC. It yields the protein CSARGTSGASSYNEQFF.

This clonotype was observed a single time. The V and J genes are TRBV20-1 and TRBJ2-3, with TRBD2 identical over 12 bases. CDR3 length: 17 residues. The V gene end was trimmed by 3 bases and the J gene end by 0 bases; junction bases not matched to a gene: 7. CDR1 is DFQATT and CDR2 is SNEGSKA in the germline V gene (reference sequence). The CDR3, as DNA: TGCAGTGCTAGGTGGGCTAGCGGGGGGGCTAGCACAGATACGCAGTATTTT. Its translation is CSARWASGGASTDTQYF.

The CDR3 protein is CASSLDTGYEQYF. CDR3 bases: TGTGCCAGCAGCTTAGATACCGGCTACGAGCAGTACTTC. V is TRBV11-2 and J is TRBJ2-7; D gene uncertain. This CDR3 is built from 13 residues. Germline CDR1 reads SGHAT; CDR2 reads FQNNGV. Trimming removed 0 bases at V and 3 bases at J, with 6 bases between.

The genes are TRBV4-1 and TRBJ2-7, with D possibly TRBD1 on 5 matching bases. Per germline, CDR1 MGHRA and CDR2 YSYEKL. This CDR3 contains 16 residues. The V end was cut by 4 bases, the J end by 0 bases, with 16 bases between. The CDR3 is CASSRKGLVRSYEQYF. CDR3 sequence (DNA): TGCGCCAGCAGCCGGAAGGGGTTAGTCCGCTCCTACGAGCAGTACTTC.

A word on this clonotype: It may be a read error: a sequence one base away is much more abundant. The chain recombines TRBV7-2 with TRBJ2-1; maybe TRBD2 (5 bases). Germline CDR1 and CDR2: SGHTA and FQGNSA. CDR3 length equals 14 residues. This chain's CDR3 is CGSSASGLGNEQFF. The CDR3 coding sequence is TGTGGCAGCAGCGCATCCGGACTCGGTAATGAGCAGTTCTTC.

Only a few counts were recorded for this clonotype. The V gene is TRBV20-1, the J gene TRBJ2-7, with D uncertain. Germline CDR1 DFQATT, CDR2 SNEGSKA (reference sequence). The CDR3 sequence is 14 residues long. V dropped 0 bases and J dropped 0 bases, with 9 bases sitting between them. The CDR3 sequence is CSARETYNSYEQYF. The CDR3 DNA reads as TGCAGTGCTAGAGAGACATATAACTCCTACGAGCAGTACTTC.